The present T cell receptor (beta chain) was sequenced within a study of cytomegalovirus exposure and HLA in healthy donors. Study results and caveats: In a later analysis, an Asian-associated ancestry cluster reportedly showed fewer N-insertions than the roughly 730-donor mean.

PCR amplification relied on 60 Vbeta primers (plus 13 Jbeta primers). Using immunoSEQ multiplex PCR, the repertoire was profiled, and TCRdb retains in-frame clones only, with some absent. The sample includes around 130,000 clones, approximately 57% of them seen just once. This CDR3 comprises 14 residues. Germline V lookup: CDR1 SNHLY, CDR2 FYNNEI. V dropped 5 bases and J dropped 4 bases, with 11 bases sitting between them. Worth noting for this clone: Its target is not known.

The chain uses TRBV2 and TRBJ1-4, with D hard to call. The TCR comes from a male donor in good health and CMV-seronegative. Material for sequencing was PBMCs. DNA for the CDR3: TGTGCCAGCAGTTTCAGTATGCATAATGAAAAACTGTTTTTT. Its protein is CASSFSMHNEKLFF.